The present T cell receptor beta chain was sequenced within a study of T cell responses to AZD1222 COVID-19 vaccine. Germline values: CDR1 LNHDA, CDR2 SQIVND (reference sequence). CDR3 length: 15 residues. Trimming pared 3 bases from V and 6 bases from J, leaving 15 bases between. Generated by immunoSEQ multiplex PCR, the TCRdb table keeps only in-frame clones and is missing some. Of around 110,000 clones in the sample, just over 85% are singletons; the top ten hold about 10%. The chain joins TRBV19 to TRBJ2-4; the D is unclear. This receptor was obtained from an adult in good health. The sample in question was peripheral blood, obtained on day 0 of AZD1222 vaccination. CDR3 region: CASSIHDPRGNIQYF. CDR3 nucleotide sequence: TGTGCCAGTAGTATCCATGACCCGCGCGGAAACATTCAGTACTTC. Drawing the rest from reference TRBV19 and TRBJ2-4, the complete variable domain is DGGITQSPKYLFRKEGQNVTLSCEQNLNHDAMYWYRQDPGQGLRLIYYSQIVNDFQKGDIAEGYSVSREKKESFPLTVTSAQKNPTAFYLCASSIHDPRGNIQYFGAGTRLSVL.